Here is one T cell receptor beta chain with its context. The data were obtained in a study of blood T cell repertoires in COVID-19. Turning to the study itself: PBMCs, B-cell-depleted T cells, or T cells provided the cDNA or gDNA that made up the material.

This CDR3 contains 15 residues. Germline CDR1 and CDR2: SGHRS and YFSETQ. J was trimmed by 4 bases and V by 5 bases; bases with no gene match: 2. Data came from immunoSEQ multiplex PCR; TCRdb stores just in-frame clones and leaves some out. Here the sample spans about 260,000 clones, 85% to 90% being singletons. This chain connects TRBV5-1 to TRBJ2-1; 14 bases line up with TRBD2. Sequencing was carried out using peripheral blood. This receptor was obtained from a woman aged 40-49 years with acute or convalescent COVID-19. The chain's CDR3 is CASRTSGGAYNEQFF. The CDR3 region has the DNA TGCGCCAGCAGGACTAGCGGGGGGGCATACAATGAGCAGTTCTTC.